Presented here are 15 T cell receptor beta chains from one specimen sequenced in a study of shared T cell receptors in the human thymus. Produced via immunoSEQ multiplex PCR; TCRdb's table is partial and in-frame only. The sample holds some 760,000 clones, 80% to 90% seen once. Separately, the same data were catalogued under a study of human thymus T cells.

Sequencing was performed on thymocytes. The receptors derive from a girl less than two years old with a congenital heart defect.

The CDR3 nucleotides read TGTGCCAGCTCACCCCCGGGCAGGGCCGTAGCTAACTATGGCTACACCTTC. Amino acid sequence: CASSPPGRAVANYGYTF. The rearrangement joins TRBV18 to TRBJ1-2, with a possible D match to TRBD1 (5 bases). Germline CDR1 reads KGHSH; CDR2 reads LQKENI. CDR3 length equals 17 residues. V lost 3 bases to trimming and J lost 0 bases, with 17 bases between them. The variable domain in full, with the rest retrieved from reference TRBV18 and TRBJ1-2, is NAGVMQNPRHLVRRRGQEARLRCSPMKGHSHVYWYRQLPEEGLKFMVYLQKENIIDESGMPKERFSAEFPKEGPSILRIQQVVRGDSAAYFCASSPPGRAVANYGYTFGSGTRLTVV.

The chain couples TRBV9 to TRBJ2-5; TRBD2 is a possible D gene (6 bases). V shed 2 bases and J shed 4 bases, with 18 bases lying between them. There are 16 residues in the CDR3. Germline lookup yields CDR1 SGDLS and CDR2 YYNGEE. CDR3 sequence (DNA): TGTGCCAGCAGCGTCGGAACCTGGGACTCGTTAGAGACCCAGTACTTC. This codes for CASSVGTWDSLETQYF.

The chain links TRBV19 to TRBJ1-1; no firm D call. Trimming removed 7 bases at V and 1 base at J, with 19 bases between. Germline V lookup: CDR1 LNHDA, CDR2 SQIVND (reference sequence). The CDR3 has 16 amino acids. This CDR3 reads CASKRWQYLANTEAFF. Written as DNA, the CDR3 is TGTGCCAGTAAGCGGTGGCAGTACTTAGCGAACACTGAAGCTTTCTTT.

The chain links TRBV19 to TRBJ2-7; D is perhaps TRBD1 (5 bases). In germline, CDR1 is LNHDA, CDR2 SQIVND (reference sequence). The CDR3 length is 14 residues. V shed 5 bases and J shed 2 bases, with 13 bases lying between them. CDR3 amino acids: CASSSWTPPYEQYF. CDR3 nucleotides: TGTGCCAGTAGTTCTTGGACACCGCCCTACGAGCAGTACTTC.

V is TRBV9 and J is TRBJ1-2; 9 nucleotides match TRBD1. CDR3 length: 16 residues. Per germline, CDR1 SGDLS and CDR2 YYNGEE. Germline trimming cut 4 bases from V and 8 bases from J; bases unmatched to any gene: 15. The CDR3 DNA reads as TGTGCCAGCAGCACAATTACAGGGGGCGCAGAGGCCGGCTACACCTTC. Encoded protein: CASSTITGGAEAGYTF.

The V call is TRBV11-2, the J call TRBJ2-6; 9 bases are a match to TRBD1. CDR1 is SGHAT, CDR2 FQNNGV, per germline. CDR3 size: 18 residues. The V segment lost 5 bases and the J segment 0 bases; nucleotides outside the gene matches: 8. In nucleotides, the CDR3 is TGTGCCAGCAGCCTATGGGACAGGGTTTACTCTGGGGCCAACGTCCTGACTTTC. Translated: CASSLWDRVYSGANVLTF.

The rearrangement links TRBV6-5 to TRBJ2-3, with D unresolved. Trimming shortened V by 5 bases and J by 6 bases, and 12 bases separated the two germline ends. The CDR3 consists of 13 residues. Germline V gives CDR1 MNHEY, CDR2 SVGAGI. The CDR3 DNA reads as TGTGCCAGCAGTCCAAGAACCGGGGATACGCAGTATTTT. This translates into CASSPRTGDTQYF.

This clone has only one observation. The J gene is TRBJ2-3, the V gene TRBV9; D is unclear. Trimming stripped 0 bases from V and 5 bases from J, with 7 bases between. Per the germline V gene, CDR1 is SGDLS and CDR2 is YYNGEE. The CDR3 covers 13 residues. As DNA, the CDR3 is TGTGCCAGCAGCGTAGGGGCAGGAGATACGCAGTATTTT. Amino acids: CASSVGAGDTQYF.

The V call is TRBV9, the J call TRBJ2-7; D perhaps matches TRBD1 (6 bases). Germline loops: CDR1 SGDLS, CDR2 YYNGEE. This CDR3 has 17 amino acids. Between the trimmed V and J ends, which lost 2 bases and 2 bases, there was a span of 20 bases. The CDR3 protein is CASSVSDLQGPAYEQYF. CDR3 sequence (DNA): TGTGCCAGCAGCGTCTCCGACCTCCAGGGGCCCGCCTACGAGCAGTACTTC. Supplemented by reference TRBV9 and TRBJ2-7, the full variable domain reads DSGVTQTPKHLITATGQRVTLRCSPRSGDLSVYWYQQSLDQGLQFLIQYYNGEERAKGNILERFSAQQFPDLHSELNLSSLELGDSALYFCASSVSDLQGPAYEQYFGPGTRLTVT.

This chain's CDR3 is CASRMVSEQYF. The DNA for the CDR3 is TGTGCCAGCAGGATGGTTAGCGAGCAGTACTTC. This chain connects TRBV11-2 to TRBJ2-7; D is ambiguous. Germline lookup yields CDR1 SGHAT and CDR2 FQNNGV. The CDR3 spans 11 residues. V gave up 6 bases and J gave up 6 bases, with 9 bases separating them.

The chain joins TRBV27 to TRBJ2-3, with D possibly being TRBD1 (5 bases). Germline loops: CDR1 MNHEY, CDR2 SMNVEV (reference sequence). Trimming left V 6 bases short and J 12 bases short, with 19 bases between. This CDR3 is built from 13 residues. In DNA, the CDR3 is TGTGCCAGCAGCTCTCCGCAGGGTAGGAGTCAGTATTTT. Encoded protein: CASSSPQGRSQYF.

The CDR3 DNA is TGCGCCAGCAGCCAGTCCGCCACCGGCTGCTCTCCAATACAGGAGACCCAGTACTTC. Encoded protein: CASSQSATGCSPIQETQYF. The rearrangement joins TRBV4-3 to TRBJ2-5; D call uncertain. Germline V CDR1 and CDR2: LGHNA, YSLEER. Trimming stripped 3 bases from V and 5 bases from J, with 28 bases between. The CDR3 length is 19 residues.

The rearrangement joins TRBV5-1 to TRBJ1-1; maybe TRBD1 (5 bases). Trimming pared 7 bases from V and 1 base from J, leaving 23 bases between. Germline CDR1 is SGHRS and CDR2 is YFSETQ. The CDR3 contains 17 residues. The CDR3 DNA sequence: TGCGCCAGCGGGGAAGATAGGCGGGGCTCAGCGAACACTGAAGCTTTCTTT. Translation gives CASGEDRRGSANTEAFF.

The chain couples TRBV5-4 to TRBJ2-1; weak D call: TRBD1 (5 bases). The CDR3 has 15 amino acids. The V end was cut by 4 bases, the J end by 4 bases, with 15 bases between. Per germline, CDR1 SGHNT and CDR2 YYREEE (reference sequence). CDR3 residues: CASSPHATAYNEQFF. CDR3 DNA: TGTGCCAGCAGCCCGCACGCGACAGCATACAATGAGCAGTTCTTC.

The CDR3 nucleotides are TGTGCCAGCAGCTTAGGAAAATGCCGGGACAGGGGAAGAAAAACTGAAGCTTTCTTT. As protein: CASSLGKCRDRGRKTEAFF. The rearrangement links TRBV11-2 to TRBJ1-1; 10 bases agree with TRBD1. J was trimmed by 5 bases and V by 1 base; bases with no gene match: 16. The CDR3 length is 19 residues. Germline CDR1 is SGHAT and CDR2 is FQNNGV.